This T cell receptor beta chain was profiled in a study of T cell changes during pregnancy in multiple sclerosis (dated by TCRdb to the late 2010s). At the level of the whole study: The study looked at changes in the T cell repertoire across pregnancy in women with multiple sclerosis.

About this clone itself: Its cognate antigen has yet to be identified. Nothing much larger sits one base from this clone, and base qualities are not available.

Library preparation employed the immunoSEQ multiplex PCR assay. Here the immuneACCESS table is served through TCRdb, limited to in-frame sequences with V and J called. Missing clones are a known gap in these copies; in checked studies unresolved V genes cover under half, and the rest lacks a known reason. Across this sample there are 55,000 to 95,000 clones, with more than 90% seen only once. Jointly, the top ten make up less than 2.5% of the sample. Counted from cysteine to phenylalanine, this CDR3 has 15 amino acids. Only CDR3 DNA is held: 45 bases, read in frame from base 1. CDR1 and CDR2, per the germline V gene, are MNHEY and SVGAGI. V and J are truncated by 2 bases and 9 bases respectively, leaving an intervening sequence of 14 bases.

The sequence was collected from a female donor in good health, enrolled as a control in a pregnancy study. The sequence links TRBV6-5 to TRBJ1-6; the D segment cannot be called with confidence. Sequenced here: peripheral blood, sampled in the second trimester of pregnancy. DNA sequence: TGTGCCAGCAGTTACACTCCTCACCCTCGTTCACCCCTCCACTTT. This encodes CASSYTPHPRSPLHF.